This is a list of T cell receptor beta chains from one sample in a study of neurological immune-mediated disorders. TCRdb fed the 5' RACE reads into MiXCR, producing one record per CDR3 protein. The sample includes more than 45,000 distinct CDR3 sequences, 11% seen only once; the top ten take approximately 1.8%. The sequencing input was PBMCs. All receptors come from a man aged 60-69 years in good health. Each CDR3 is given with its conserved first and last residue. Fields, in order: clone size, D gene, V gene, J gene, CDR3 DNA, CDR3 protein. D genes are given only for firm matches. Where a row states a size, it is once, few, many or the class of an expanded clone; other rows omit it.

many	-	TRBV12-3/TRBV12-4	TRBJ2-2	TGTGCCAGCAGCCCGGACGGCGGGGAGCTGTTTTTT	CASSPDGGELFF
-	-	TRBV3-1	TRBJ2-5	TGTGCCAGCAGCCAACAGGACCAAGAGACCCAGTACTTC	CASSQQDQETQYF
once	TRBD2	TRBV28	TRBJ2-2	TGTGCCAGCAGCCGACTAGCCCTTAACACCGGGGAGCTGTTTTTT	CASSRLALNTGELFF
many	TRBD2	TRBV10-3	TRBJ2-1	TGTGCCACCACTAGCGGGGGGTGGGGTGAGCAGTTCTTC	CATTSGGWGEQFF
many	-	TRBV15	TRBJ2-1	TGTGCCACCAGCACCTCTACAGGGTCTCCGTTCTTC	CATSTSTGSPFF
many	TRBD1	TRBV14	TRBJ2-1	TGTGCCAGCAGCCGTAGGACAGGGGGCTTCTCTACGAATGAGCAGTTCTTC	CASSRRTGGFSTNEQFF
-	-	TRBV19	TRBJ2-1	TGTGCCACCAAGGGGCGGGGAGAATTAGGGTACAATGAGCAGTTCTTC	CATKGRGELGYNEQFF
-	-	TRBV7-7	TRBJ2-2	TGTGCCAGCAGCTCAGGAGGACTCGGGGAGCTGTTTTTT	CASSSGGLGELFF
many	TRBD1	TRBV5-1	TRBJ1-5	TGCGCCAGCAGCTTGGTCCCGGACAGGTTAGGGCCCCAGCATTTT	CASSLVPDRLGPQHF
many	TRBD2	TRBV20-1	TRBJ2-3	TGCAGTGCTAGTAGGAGGCGGGGGGGGAGCACAGATACGCAGTATTTT	CSASRRRGGSTDTQYF
few	TRBD1	TRBV18	TRBJ1-2	TGTGCCAGCTCACGGGGACAGGGCCTCAACTTTGGCTACACCTTC	CASSRGQGLNFGYTF
medium-sized	TRBD2	TRBV5-1	TRBJ2-1	TGCGCCAGCAGCGCCGGGGGGGCAGGTTACAATGAGCAGTTCTTC	CASSAGGAGYNEQFF
many	TRBD1	TRBV20-1	TRBJ1-4	TGCAGTGCTAGAGGTCCTGACAGGGGACGCGAAAAACTGTTTTTT	CSARGPDRGREKLFF
few	TRBD1	TRBV11-2	TRBJ1-1	TGTGCCAGCAGCCCCTGGACAGGACACACTGAAGCTTTCTTT	CASSPWTGHTEAFF
many	-	TRBV15	TRBJ2-1	TGTGCCACCAGCAGCCCCAGGGGGAGGATCAATGAGCAGTTCTTC	CATSSPRGRINEQFF
many	-	TRBV4-1	TRBJ1-5	TGCGCCAGCAGCCAAGATCAGAATCAGCCCCAGCATTTT	CASSQDQNQPQHF
many	TRBD1	TRBV28	TRBJ2-1	TGTGCCAGCACCGAATTAAGGACAGGGAGCAATGAGCAGTTCTTC	CASTELRTGSNEQFF
many	TRBD1	TRBV5-1	TRBJ1-5	TGCGCCAGCAGCCCCGGGACAGGGAATCAGCCCCAGCATTTT	CASSPGTGNQPQHF
-	-	TRBV14	TRBJ2-3	TGTGCCAGCAGCCAGGGAGCTTACTCTAGCACAGATACGCAGTATTTT	CASSQGAYSSTDTQYF
-	-	TRBV6-6	TRBJ1-3	TGTGCCAGCACGGGGAACTCTGGAAACACCATATATTTT	CASTGNSGNTIYF
many	-	TRBV20-1	TRBJ1-1	TGCAGTGCTAGAGTTGGGAATTCGAACACTGAAGCTTTCTTT	CSARVGNSNTEAFF
many	TRBD2	TRBV9	TRBJ2-3	TGTGCCAGCAGCGTACTAGCGGGGGGCACAGATACGCAGTATTTT	CASSVLAGGTDTQYF
many	TRBD1	TRBV20-1	TRBJ2-7	TGCAGTGCCGACGGGTCTGGGACAGGGCCCTCCTACGAGCAGTACTTC	CSADGSGTGPSYEQYF